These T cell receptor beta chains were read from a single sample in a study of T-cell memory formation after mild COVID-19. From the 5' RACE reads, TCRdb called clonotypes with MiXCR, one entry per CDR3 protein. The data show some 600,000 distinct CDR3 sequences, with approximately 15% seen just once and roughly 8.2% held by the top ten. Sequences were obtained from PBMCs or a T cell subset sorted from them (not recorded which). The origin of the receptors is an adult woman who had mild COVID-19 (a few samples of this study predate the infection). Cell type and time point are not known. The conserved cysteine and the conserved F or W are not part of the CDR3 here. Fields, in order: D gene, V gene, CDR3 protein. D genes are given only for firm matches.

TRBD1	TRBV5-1	ASRDRARENEQY
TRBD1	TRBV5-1	ASSLPGTGIYGYT
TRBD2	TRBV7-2	ASSLLHKRELNTGELF
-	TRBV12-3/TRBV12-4	ASSFWPGTGELF
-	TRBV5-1	ASSLDLVSEQY
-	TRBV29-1	SVEPVQETQY
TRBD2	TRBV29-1	SVGGLAGTGELF
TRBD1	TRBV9	ASSPRGAGEAF
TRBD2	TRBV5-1	ASSRISGSTDTQY
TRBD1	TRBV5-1	ASSSIPLQGADEQF
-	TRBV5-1	ASSLGGTQGAQETQY
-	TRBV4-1	ASSLGLRGGPYEQY
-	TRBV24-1	ATSDAGSGYT
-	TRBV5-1	ASSLGDAPGANVLT
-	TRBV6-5	ASRDANEAF
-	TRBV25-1	ASTRSRQTEAF
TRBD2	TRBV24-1	ATSDFLAGSGLRETQY
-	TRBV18	ASSLGPYTGELF
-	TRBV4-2	ASSQVAGETQY
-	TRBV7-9	ASGLGTEAF
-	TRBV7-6	ASSRESGNTIY
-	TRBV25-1	ASSEQIQETQY
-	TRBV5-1	ASSQGQGANVLT
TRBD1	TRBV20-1	SAHKQGDSPLH
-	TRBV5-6	ASSSQDTDTQY
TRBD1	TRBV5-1	ASSLAQGQLYGYT
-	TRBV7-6	ASSFRQATTAEAF
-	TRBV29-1	SVVEQNIQY
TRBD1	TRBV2	ASSRRQGETQY
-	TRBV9	ASSVASDLYPQH
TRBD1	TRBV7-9	ASSIRGRETQY
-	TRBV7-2	ASSLNRVKLF
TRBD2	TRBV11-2	ASTYTAGGLNEQF
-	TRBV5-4	ASSLGAGDQPQH
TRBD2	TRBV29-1	SAGTSVNTGELF
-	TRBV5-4	ASRAPPGQLF
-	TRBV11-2	ASSLFKKRSYEQY
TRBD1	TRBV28	ASSHRQGRNEQF
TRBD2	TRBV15	ATGSTELAGGIYTGELF